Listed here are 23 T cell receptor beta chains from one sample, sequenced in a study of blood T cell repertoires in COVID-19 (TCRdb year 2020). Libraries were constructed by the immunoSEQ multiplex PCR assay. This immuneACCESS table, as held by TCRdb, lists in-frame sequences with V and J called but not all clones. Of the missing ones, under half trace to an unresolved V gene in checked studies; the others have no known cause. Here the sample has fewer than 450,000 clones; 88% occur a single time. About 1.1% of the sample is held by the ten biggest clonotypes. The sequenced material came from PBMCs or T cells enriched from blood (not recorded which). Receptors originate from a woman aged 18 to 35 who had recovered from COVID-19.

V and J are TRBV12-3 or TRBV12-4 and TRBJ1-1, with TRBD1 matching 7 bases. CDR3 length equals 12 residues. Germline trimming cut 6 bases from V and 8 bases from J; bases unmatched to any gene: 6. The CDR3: CASRTGKPEAFF. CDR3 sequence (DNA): TGTGCCAGCAGGACAGGGAAACCCGAAGCTTTCTTT.

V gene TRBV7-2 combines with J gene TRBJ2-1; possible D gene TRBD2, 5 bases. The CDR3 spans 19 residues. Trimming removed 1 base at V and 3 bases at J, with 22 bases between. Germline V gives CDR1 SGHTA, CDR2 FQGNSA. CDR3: CASSLEIRGQPAIYNEQFF. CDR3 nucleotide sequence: TGTGCCAGCAGCTTAGAGATCCGGGGTCAACCCGCAATCTACAATGAGCAGTTCTTC.

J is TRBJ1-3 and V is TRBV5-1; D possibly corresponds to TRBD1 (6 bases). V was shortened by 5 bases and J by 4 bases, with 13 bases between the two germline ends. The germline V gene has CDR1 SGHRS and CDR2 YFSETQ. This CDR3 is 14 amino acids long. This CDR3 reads CASSPGDEGNTIYF. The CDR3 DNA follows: TGCGCCAGCAGTCCAGGGGACGAAGGAAACACCATATATTTT.

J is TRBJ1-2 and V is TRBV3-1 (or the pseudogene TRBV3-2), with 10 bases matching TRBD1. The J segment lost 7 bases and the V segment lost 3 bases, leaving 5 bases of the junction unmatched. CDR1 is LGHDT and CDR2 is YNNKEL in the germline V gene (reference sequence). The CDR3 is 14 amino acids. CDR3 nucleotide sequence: TGTGCCAGCAGCCACCGGGACAGGGGTGGTGGCTACACCTTC. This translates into CASSHRDRGGGYTF.

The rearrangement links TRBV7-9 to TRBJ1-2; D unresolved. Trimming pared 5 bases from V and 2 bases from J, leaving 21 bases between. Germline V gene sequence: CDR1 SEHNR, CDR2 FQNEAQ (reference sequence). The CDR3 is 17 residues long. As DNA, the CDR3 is TGTGCCAGCAGCCCCTGGGCTGGTGGGCGGAGGAACTATGGCTACACCTTC. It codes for CASSPWAGGRRNYGYTF.

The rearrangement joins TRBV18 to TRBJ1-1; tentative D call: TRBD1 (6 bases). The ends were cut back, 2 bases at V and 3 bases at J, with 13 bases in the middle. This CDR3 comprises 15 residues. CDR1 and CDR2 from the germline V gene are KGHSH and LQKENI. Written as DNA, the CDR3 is TGTGCCAGCTCACCAAGACAGGTCGGGGACACTGAAGCTTTCTTT. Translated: CASSPRQVGDTEAFF.

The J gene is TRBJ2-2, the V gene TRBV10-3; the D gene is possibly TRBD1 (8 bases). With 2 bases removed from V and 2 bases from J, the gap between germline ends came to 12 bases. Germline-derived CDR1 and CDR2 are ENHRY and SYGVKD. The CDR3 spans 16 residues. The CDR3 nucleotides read TGTGCCATCAGTGAGGACAGGGGACTAAACACCGGGGAGCTGTTTTTT. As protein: CAISEDRGLNTGELFF.

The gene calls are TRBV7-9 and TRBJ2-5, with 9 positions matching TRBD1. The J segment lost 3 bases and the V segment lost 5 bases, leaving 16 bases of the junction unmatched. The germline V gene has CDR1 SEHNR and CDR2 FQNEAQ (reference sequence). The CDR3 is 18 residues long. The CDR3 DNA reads TGTGCCAGCAGCCCCAGAGGTAGAACCGGGACAGGGAAAGAGACCCAGTACTTC. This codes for CASSPRGRTGTGKETQYF.

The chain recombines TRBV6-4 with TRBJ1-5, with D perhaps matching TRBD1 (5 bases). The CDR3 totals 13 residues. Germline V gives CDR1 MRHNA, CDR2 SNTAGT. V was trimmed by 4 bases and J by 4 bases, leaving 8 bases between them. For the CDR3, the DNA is TGTGCCAGCAGTGTGACAGTAAATCAGCCCCAGCATTTT. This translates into CASSVTVNQPQHF.

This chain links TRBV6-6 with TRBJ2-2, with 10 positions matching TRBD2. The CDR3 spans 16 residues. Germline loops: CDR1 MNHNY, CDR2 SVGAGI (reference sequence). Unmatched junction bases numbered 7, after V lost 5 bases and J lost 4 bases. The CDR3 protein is CASSPASGGSTGELFF. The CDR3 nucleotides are TGTGCCAGCAGTCCTGCTAGCGGGGGATCCACCGGGGAGCTGTTTTTT.

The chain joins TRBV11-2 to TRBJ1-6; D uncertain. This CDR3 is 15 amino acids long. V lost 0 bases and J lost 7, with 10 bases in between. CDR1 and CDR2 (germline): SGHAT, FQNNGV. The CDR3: CASSLEGRGNSPLHF. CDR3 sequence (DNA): TGTGCCAGCAGCTTAGAGGGAAGAGGGAATTCACCCCTCCACTTT.

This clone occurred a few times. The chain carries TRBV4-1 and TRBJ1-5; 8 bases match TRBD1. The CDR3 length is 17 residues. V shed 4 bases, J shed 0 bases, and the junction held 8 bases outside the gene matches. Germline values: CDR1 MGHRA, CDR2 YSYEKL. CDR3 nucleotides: TGCGCCAGCAGCCTCACACAGGGGGTGTATAGCAATCAGCCCCAGCATTTT. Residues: CASSLTQGVYSNQPQHF.

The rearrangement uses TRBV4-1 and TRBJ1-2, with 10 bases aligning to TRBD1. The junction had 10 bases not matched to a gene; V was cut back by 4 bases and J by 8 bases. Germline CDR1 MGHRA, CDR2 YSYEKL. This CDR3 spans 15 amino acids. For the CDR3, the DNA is TGCGCCAGCAGCCCGACAGGGGGCCCGTTATGGGGCTACACCTTC. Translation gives CASSPTGGPLWGYTF.

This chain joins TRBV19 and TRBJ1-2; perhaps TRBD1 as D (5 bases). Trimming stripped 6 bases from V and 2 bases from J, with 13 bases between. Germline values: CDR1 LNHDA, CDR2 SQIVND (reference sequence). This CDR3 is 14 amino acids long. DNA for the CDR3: TGTGCCAGTAGGCCCCTCGGGGGGAACTATGGCTACACCTTC. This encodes CASRPLGGNYGYTF.

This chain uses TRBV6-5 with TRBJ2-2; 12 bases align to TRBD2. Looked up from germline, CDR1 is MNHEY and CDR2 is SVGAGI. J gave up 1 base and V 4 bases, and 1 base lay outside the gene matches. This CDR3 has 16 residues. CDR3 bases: TGTGCCAGCAGTTCACTAGCGGGGGGGAACACCGGGGAGCTGTTTTTT. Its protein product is CASSSLAGGNTGELFF.

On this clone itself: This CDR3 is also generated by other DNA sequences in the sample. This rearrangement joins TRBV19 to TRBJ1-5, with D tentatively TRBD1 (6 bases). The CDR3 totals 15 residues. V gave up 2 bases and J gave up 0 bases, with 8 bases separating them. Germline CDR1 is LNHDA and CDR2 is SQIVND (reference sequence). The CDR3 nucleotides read TGTGCCAGTAGTATAACAGGGTATAGCAATCAGCCCCAGCATTTT. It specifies CASSITGYSNQPQHF.

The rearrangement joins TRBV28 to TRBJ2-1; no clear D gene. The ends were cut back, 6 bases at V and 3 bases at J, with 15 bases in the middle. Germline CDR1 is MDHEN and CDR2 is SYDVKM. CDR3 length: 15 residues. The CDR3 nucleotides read TGTGCCAGCAGCCCAACTTTTCAACGCTACAATGAGCAGTTCTTC. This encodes CASSPTFQRYNEQFF.

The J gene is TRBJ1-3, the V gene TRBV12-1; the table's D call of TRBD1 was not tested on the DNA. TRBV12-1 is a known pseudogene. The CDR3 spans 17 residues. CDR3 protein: CASSFPDSKFSGNTIYF. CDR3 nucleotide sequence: TGTGCCAGCAGCTTTCCTGACAGCAAATTCTCTGGAAACACCATATATTTT.

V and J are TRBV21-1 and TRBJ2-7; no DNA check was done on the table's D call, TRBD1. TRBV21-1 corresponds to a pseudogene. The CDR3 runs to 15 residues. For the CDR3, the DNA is TGTGCCAGCAGTCCTCCGGGACAGGGGGCCTACGAGCAGTACTTC. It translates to CASSPPGQGAYEQYF.

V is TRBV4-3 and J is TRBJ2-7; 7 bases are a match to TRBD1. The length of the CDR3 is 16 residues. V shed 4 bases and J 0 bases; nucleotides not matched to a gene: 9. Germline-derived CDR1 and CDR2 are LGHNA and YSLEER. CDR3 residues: CASSLTRDSGSYEQYF. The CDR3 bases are TGCGCCAGCAGCCTTACCCGGGACAGCGGCTCCTACGAGCAGTACTTC.

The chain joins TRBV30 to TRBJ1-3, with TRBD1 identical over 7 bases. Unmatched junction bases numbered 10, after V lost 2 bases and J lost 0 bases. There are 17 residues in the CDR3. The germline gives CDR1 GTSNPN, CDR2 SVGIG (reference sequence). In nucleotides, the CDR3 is TGTGCCTGGAGTTTAGGGACAGTTTCTTTCTCTGGAAACACCATATATTTT. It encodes CAWSLGTVSFSGNTIYF.

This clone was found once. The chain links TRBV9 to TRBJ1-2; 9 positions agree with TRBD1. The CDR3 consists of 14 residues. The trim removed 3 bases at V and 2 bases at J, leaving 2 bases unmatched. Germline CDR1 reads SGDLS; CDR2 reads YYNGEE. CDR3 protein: CASSDGQGNYGYTF. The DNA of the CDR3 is TGTGCCAGCAGCGATGGACAGGGGAACTATGGCTACACCTTC.

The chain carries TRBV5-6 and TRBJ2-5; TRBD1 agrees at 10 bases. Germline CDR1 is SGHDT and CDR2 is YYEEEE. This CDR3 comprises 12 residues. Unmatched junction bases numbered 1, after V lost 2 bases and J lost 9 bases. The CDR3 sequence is CASSFGQGAQYF. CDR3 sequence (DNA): TGTGCCAGCAGCTTTGGACAGGGGGCCCAGTACTTC.